This T cell receptor beta chain was obtained from a study of cytomegalovirus exposure and HLA in healthy donors. Study results and caveats: Cytomegalovirus-associated status was assigned to 150 or so TCR beta chains.

It was with 60 Vbeta and 13 Jbeta primers that the PCR ran. The assay was immunoSEQ multiplex PCR, and TCRdb's table has in-frame clones only and misses some. Here the sample spans some 130,000 clones, about 70% being singletons. This clone was detected only a few times. Its antigen is unknown. The CDR3 loop spans 15 amino acids. Germline V gene sequence: CDR1 MRHNA, CDR2 SNTAGT. The V gene lost 0 bases and the J gene lost 6 bases, with 14 bases spanning the gap. V and J are TRBV6-4 and TRBJ2-5; D gene ambiguous. This clonotype was obtained from a man in his forties in good health and CMV-seronegative. The sequencing input was PBMCs. CDR3 loop: CASSDSPPPRKTQYF. The CDR3 bases are TGTGCCAGCAGTGACTCGCCTCCTCCCAGGAAGACCCAGTACTTC.